Given below is one TCR beta chain in context. This specimen belongs to a study of blood T cell repertoires in COVID-19. This study enrolled people aged roughly 18 to 89 from about 24 US geographic areas. Allocation to cohorts depended on clinical history reported by the participants. There are 18 residues in the CDR3. V was clipped by 2 bases and J by 5 bases; unmatched bases: 15. Germline V gene lookup returns CDR1 MNHEY and CDR2 SVGEGT. This table comes from immunoSEQ multiplex PCR, and its TCRdb copy is limited to in-frame clones, with some not included. The table has a few hundred thousand clones, 85% to 90% seen once.

The specimen sequenced was PBMCs or T cells enriched from blood (not recorded which). This TCR was recovered from a woman under 30 in a cohort exposed to, infected with or recovered from COVID-19 (not recorded which). V and J are TRBV6-2 or TRBV6-3 and TRBJ2-7; 10 bases line up with TRBD2. The CDR3 is CASSYGLAATRITHEQYF. The CDR3 nucleotides are TGTGCCAGCAGTTACGGACTAGCGGCAACCCGGATCACCCACGAGCAGTACTTC.